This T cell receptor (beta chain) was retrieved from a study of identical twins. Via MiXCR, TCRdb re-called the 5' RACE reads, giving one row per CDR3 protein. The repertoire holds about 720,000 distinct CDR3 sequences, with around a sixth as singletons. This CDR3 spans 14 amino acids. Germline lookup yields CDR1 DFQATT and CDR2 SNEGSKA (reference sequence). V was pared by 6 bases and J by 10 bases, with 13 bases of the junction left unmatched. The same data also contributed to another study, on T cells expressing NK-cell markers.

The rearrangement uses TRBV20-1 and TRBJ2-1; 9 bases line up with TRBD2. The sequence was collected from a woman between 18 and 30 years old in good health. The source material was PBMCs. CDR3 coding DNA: TGCAGTGCCATCCCGGGACTAGCAGTAACCGAGCAGTTCTTC. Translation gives CSAIPGLAVTEQFF.